The T cell receptor beta chain under discussion was sequenced for a study of shared clonotypes between healthy human individuals. General study results and limits: The study found roughly 5.3% of naive CD4 clonotypes shared across a handful of donors. Genetic and exposure-history diversity was limited by the few donors. Among the subsets, naive ones generally showed larger estimated richness than memory ones.

This clone was found once. Its cognate antigen is unknown. The CDR3 spans 15 residues. Trimming shortened V by 5 bases and J by 0 bases, and 8 bases separated the two germline ends. CDR1 is KGHSH and CDR2 is LQKENI in the germline V gene. Profiling relied on immunoSEQ multiplex PCR, and the TCRdb table lists in-frame clones only, not all of them. The sample has around 940,000 clones; 76% are singletons. This TCR derives from a man in his late teens or twenties in good health. Sequencing was performed on memory CD4+ T cells sorted from blood. Subset given: CD45RA-negative fraction. This rearrangement joins TRBV18 to TRBJ2-6; no clear D. This CDR3 is CASSDQSSGANVLTF. CDR3 nucleotides: TGTGCCAGCTCAGACCAGAGCTCTGGGGCCAACGTCCTGACTTTC.